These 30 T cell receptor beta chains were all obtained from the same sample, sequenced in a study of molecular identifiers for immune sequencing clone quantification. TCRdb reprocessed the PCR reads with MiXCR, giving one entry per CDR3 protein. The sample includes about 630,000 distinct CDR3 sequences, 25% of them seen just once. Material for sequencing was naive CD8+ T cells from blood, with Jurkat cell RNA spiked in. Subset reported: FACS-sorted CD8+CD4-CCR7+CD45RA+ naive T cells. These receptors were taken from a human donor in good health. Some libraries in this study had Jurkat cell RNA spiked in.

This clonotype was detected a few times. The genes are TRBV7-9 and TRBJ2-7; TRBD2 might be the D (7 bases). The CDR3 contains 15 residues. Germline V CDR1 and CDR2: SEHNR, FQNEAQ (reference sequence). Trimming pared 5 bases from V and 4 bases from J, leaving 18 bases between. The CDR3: CASSPTSRRGYEQYF. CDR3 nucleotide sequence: TGTGCCAGCAGCCCGACTAGCAGGAGGGGGTACGAGCAGTACTTC.

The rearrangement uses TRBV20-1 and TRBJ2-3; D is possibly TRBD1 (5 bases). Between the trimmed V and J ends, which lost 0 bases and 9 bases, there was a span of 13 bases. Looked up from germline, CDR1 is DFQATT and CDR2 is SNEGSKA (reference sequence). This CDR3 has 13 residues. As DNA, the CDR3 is TGCAGTGCTAGAGATAGATCGGACATCACGCAGTATTTT. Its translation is CSARDRSDITQYF.

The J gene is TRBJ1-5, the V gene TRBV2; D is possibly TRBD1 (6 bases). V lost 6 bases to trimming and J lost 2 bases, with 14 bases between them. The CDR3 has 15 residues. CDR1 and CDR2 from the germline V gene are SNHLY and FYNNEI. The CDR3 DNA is TGTGCCAGCAGATACGAGGGGGGAGGCAATCAGCCCCAGCATTTT. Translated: CASRYEGGGNQPQHF. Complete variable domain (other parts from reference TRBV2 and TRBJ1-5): EPEVTQTPSHQVTQMGQEVILRCVPISNHLYFYWYRQILGQKVEFLVSFYNNEISEKSEIFDDQFSVERPDGSNFTLKIRSTKLEDSAMYFCASRYEGGGNQPQHFGDGTRLSIL.

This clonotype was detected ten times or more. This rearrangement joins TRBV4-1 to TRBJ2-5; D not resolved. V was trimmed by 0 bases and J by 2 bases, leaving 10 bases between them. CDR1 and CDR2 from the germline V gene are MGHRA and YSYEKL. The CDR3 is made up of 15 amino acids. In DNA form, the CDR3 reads TGCGCCAGCAGCCAAGAGGAGTCGGTTCAAGAGACCCAGTACTTC. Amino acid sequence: CASSQEESVQETQYF.

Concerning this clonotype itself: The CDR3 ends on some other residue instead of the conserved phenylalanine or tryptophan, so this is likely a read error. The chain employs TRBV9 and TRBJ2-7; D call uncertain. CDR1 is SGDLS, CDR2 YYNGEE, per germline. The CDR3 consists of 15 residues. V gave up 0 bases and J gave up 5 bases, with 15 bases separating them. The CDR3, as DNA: TGTGCCAGCAGCGTAGGGGTTAGCACCACCAACGAGCAGTACCTC. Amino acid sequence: CASSVGVSTTNEQYL.

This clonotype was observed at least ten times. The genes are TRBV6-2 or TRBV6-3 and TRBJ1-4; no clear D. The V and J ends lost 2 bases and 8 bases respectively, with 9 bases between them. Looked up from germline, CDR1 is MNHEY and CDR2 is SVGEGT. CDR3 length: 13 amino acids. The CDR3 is CASSYAGGEKLFF. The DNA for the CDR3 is TGTGCCAGCAGTTACGCAGGCGGAGAAAAACTGTTTTTT.

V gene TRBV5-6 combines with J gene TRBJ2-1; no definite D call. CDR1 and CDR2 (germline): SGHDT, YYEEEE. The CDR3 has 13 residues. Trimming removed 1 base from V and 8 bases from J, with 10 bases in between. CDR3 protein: CASSLLRCDEQFF. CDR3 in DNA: TGTGCCAGCAGCTTGCTTAGGTGCGATGAGCAGTTCTTC.

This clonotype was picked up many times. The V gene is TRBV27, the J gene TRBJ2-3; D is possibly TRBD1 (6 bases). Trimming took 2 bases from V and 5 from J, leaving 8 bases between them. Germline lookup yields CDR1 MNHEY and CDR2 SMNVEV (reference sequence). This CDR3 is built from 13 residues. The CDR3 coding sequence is TGTGCCAGCAGTTTACAGGGGTTAGATACGCAGTATTTT. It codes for CASSLQGLDTQYF.

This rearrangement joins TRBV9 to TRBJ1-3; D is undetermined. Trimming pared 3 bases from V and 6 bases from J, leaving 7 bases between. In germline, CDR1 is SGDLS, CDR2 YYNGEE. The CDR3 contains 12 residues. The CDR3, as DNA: TGTGCCAGCAGCGGGGCACTAAACACCATATATTTT. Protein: CASSGALNTIYF.

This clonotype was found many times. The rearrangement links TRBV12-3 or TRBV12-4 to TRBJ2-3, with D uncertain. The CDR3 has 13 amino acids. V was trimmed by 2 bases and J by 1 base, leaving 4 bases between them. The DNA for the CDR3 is TGTGCCAGCAGTTTAATTGGCACAGATACGCAGTATTTT. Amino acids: CASSLIGTDTQYF.

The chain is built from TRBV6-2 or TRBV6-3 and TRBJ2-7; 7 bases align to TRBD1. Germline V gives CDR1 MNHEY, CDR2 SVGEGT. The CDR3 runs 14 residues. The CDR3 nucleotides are TGTTCCACCGGCCCCGGGACAGCCTCCTACGAGCAGTACTTC. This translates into CSTGPGTASYEQYF.

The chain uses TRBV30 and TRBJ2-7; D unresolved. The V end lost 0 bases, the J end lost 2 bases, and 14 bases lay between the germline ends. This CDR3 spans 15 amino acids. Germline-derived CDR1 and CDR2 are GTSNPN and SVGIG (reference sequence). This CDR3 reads CAWSVPRFRTYEQYF. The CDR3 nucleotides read TGTGCCTGGAGTGTACCCAGGTTCCGGACCTACGAGCAGTACTTC.

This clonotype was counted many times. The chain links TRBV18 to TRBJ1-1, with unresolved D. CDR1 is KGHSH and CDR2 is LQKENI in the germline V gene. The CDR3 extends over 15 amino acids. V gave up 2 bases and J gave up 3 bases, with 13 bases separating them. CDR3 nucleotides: TGTGCCAGCTCACCAGATGAGGGAATTTACACTGAAGCTTTCTTT. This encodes CASSPDEGIYTEAFF.

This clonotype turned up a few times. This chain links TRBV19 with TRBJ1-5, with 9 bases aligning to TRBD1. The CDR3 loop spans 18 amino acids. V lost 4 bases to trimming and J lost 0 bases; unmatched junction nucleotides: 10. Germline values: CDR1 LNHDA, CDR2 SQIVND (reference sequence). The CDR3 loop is CASSTTYGTGSSNQPQHF. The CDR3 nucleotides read TGTGCCAGTAGTACTACCTATGGGACAGGGAGTAGCAATCAGCCCCAGCATTTT.

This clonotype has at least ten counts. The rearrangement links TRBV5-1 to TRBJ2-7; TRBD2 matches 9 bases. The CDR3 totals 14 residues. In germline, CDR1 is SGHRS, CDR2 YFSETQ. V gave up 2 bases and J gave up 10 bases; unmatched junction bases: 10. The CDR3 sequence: CASSLLAGDTIQYF. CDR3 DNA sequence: TGCGCCAGCAGCTTACTAGCGGGTGATACGATTCAGTACTTC.

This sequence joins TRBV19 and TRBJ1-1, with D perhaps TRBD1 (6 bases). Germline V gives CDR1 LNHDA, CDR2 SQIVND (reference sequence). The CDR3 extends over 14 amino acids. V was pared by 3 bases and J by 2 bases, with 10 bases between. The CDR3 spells CASSIGGANTEAFF. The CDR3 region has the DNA TGTGCCAGTAGTATCGGGGGGGCCAACACTGAAGCTTTCTTT.

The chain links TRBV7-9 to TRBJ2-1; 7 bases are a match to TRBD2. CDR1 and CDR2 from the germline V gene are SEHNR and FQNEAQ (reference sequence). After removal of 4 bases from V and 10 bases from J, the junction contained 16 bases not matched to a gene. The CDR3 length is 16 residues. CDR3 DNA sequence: TGTGCCAGCAGCTATAGTAGAGCGGGGCTGTCTTTGGAGCAGTTCTTC. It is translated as CASSYSRAGLSLEQFF.

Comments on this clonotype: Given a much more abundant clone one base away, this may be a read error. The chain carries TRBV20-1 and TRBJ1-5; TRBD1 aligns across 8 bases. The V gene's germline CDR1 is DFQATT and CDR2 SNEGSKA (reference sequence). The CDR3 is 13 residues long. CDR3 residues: CSALDRVNRPQHF. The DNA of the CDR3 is TGCAGTGCTCTGGACAGGGTCAATCGGCCCCAGCATTTT.

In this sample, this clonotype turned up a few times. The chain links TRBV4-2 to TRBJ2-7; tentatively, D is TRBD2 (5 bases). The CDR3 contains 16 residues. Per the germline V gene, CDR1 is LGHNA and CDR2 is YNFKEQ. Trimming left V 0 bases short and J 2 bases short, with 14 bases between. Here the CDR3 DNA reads TGTGCCAGCAGCCAAGATTCGGGGTCGGGGACCTACGAGCAGTACTTC. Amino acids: CASSQDSGSGTYEQYF.

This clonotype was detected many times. In nucleotides, the CDR3 is TGTGCCAGCAGCTTAGGGGCAGGGGGCAGGTACGAGCAGTACTTC. This sequence encodes CASSLGAGGRYEQYF. V is TRBV7-2 and J is TRBJ2-7, with 8 bases matching TRBD1. Looked up from germline, CDR1 is SGHTA and CDR2 is FQGNSA. The CDR3 loop spans 15 amino acids. V trimming: 1 base; J trimming: 4 bases; junction bases outside the gene matches: 6.

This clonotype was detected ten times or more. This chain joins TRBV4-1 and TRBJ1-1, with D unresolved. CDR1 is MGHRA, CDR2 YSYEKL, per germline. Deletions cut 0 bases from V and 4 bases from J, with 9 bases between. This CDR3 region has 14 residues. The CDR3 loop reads CASSQDDGTTEAFF. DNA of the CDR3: TGCGCCAGCAGCCAAGATGACGGAACCACTGAAGCTTTCTTT.

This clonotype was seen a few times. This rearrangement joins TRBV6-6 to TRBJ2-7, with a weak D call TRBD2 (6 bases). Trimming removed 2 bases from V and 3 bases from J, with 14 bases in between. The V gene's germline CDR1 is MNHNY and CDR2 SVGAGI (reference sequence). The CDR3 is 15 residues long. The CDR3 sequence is CASSYVRGGLYEQYF. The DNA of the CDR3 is TGTGCCAGCAGTTACGTGCGGGGCGGACTCTACGAGCAGTACTTC.

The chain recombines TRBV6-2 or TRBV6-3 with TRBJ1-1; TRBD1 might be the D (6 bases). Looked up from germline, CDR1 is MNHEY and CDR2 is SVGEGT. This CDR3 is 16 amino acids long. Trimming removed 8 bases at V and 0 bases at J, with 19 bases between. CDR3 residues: CASHWDIVGMNTEAFF. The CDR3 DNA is TGTGCCAGCCACTGGGACATCGTCGGGATGAACACTGAAGCTTTCTTT.

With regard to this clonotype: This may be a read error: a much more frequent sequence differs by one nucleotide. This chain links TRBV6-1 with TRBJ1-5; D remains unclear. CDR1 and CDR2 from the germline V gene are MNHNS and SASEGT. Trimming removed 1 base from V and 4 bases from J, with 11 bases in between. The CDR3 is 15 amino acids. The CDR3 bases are TGTGCCAGCAGTGAAGTCAGCAGATCGAATCAGCCCCAGCATTTT. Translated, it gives CASSEVSRSNQPQHF.

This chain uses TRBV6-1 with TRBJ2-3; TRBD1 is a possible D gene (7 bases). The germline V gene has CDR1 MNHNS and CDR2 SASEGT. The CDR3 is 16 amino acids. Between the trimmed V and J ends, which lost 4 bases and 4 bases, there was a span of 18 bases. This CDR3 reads CASSAFVRGAPDTQYF. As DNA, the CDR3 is TGTGCCAGCAGTGCCTTCGTCAGGGGGGCCCCAGATACGCAGTATTTT.

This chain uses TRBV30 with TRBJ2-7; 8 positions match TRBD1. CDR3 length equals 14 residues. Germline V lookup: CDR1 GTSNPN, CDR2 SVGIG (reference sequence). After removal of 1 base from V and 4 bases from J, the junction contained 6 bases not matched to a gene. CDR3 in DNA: TGTGCCTGGAGTGGAGGACAGGGCGAATACGAGCAGTACTTC. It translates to CAWSGGQGEYEQYF.

CDR3 coding DNA: TGTGCCAGCAGTTACTCGGGGAGGGGCTCCTACAATGAGCAGTTCTTC. Its protein is CASSYSGRGSYNEQFF. The gene calls are TRBV6-2 or TRBV6-3 and TRBJ2-1, with 7 bases lining up with TRBD2. J gave up 0 bases and V 0 bases, and 2 bases lay outside the gene matches. Germline V gives CDR1 MNHEY, CDR2 SVGEGT. The CDR3 spans 16 residues.

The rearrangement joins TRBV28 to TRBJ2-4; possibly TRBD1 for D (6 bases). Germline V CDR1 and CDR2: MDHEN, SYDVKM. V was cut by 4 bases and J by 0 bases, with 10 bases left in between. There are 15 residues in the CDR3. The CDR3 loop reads CASSCRGLAKNIQYF. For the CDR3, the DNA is TGTGCCAGCAGTTGCAGGGGCCTAGCCAAAAACATTCAGTACTTC.

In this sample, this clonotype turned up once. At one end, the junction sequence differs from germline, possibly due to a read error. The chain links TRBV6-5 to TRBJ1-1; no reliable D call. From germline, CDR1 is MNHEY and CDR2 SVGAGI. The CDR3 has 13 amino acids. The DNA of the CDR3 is TGTGCCAGCAGCTACGGCCCTAACACTAAAGCTTTCTTT. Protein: CASSYGPNTKAFF.

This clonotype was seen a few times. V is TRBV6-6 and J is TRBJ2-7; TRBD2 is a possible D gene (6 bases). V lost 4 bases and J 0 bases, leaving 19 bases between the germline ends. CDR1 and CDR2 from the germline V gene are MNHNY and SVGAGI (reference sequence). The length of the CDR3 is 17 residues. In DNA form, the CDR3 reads TGTGCCAGCAGTTTAACCTTAGTGGCGGGGCACTCCTACGAGCAGTACTTC. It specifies CASSLTLVAGHSYEQYF.